The 31 T cell receptor beta chains listed next were all sequenced from one sample in a study of vaccination effects on CD4 cells after COVID-19. Using viral peptide pools, the ViraFEST assay grew out antigen-specific CD4+ T cells prior to sequencing. Isolating CD4+ T cells followed more than eight days of culture. Nobody among the vaccine recipients had prior SARS-CoV-2 infection (nucleocapsid antibodies were negative). Sequenced by immunoSEQ multiplex PCR; TCRdb stores in-frame clones only, minus some. The table has tens of thousands of clones, 74% seen once. No antigen is known for these receptors. Sequences were derived from CD4+ T cells from PBMCs cultured with SARS-CoV-2 spike peptides, sampled before COVID-19 vaccination. Source of these receptors: a human donor who received a COVID-19 vaccine.

The genes are TRBV6-6 and TRBJ1-5, with 9 bases aligning to TRBD1. The V segment lost 4 bases and the J segment 7 bases; nucleotides outside the gene matches: 11. Germline loops: CDR1 MNHNY, CDR2 SVGAGI (reference sequence). CDR3 length: 16 amino acids. In nucleotides, the CDR3 is TGTGCCAGCAGTTTAACGGGACAGGGTCATTGGCAGCCCCAGCATTTT. This gives the protein CASSLTGQGHWQPQHF.

The rearrangement uses TRBV6-2 or TRBV6-3 and TRBJ2-5; 8 nucleotides line up with TRBD2. Germline values: CDR1 MNHEY, CDR2 SVGEGT. The J segment lost 5 bases and the V segment lost 2 bases, leaving 7 bases of the junction unmatched. The CDR3 runs to 15 residues. The CDR3 DNA is TGTGCCAGCAGTTACCCCCCGGGGGGGTGGGAGACCCAGTACTTC. This gives the protein CASSYPPGGWETQYF.

The gene calls are TRBV3-1 (or the pseudogene TRBV3-2) and TRBJ2-1; 10 bases line up with TRBD1. CDR3 length equals 15 residues. The V and J ends lost 4 bases and 6 bases, in that order; junction bases with no gene match: 6. In germline, CDR1 is LGHDT, CDR2 YNNKEL (reference sequence). Here the CDR3 reads CASSRSGTGANEQFF. The CDR3 region has the DNA TGTGCCAGCAGCCGGTCCGGGACAGGGGCCAATGAGCAGTTCTTC.

CDR3 DNA sequence: TGTGCCAGCTCCCCAAGGACAGGCCAAGAGACCCAGTACTTC. Translating gives CASSPRTGQETQYF. The V call is TRBV18, the J call TRBJ2-5; 7 bases agree with TRBD1. The CDR3 extends over 14 amino acids. The ends lost 6 bases at V and 1 base at J; junction bases unmatched: 5. From germline, CDR1 is KGHSH and CDR2 LQKENI.

The chain is built from TRBV2 and TRBJ1-5; D is undetermined. Germline CDR1 and CDR2: SNHLY and FYNNEI. V dropped 4 bases and J dropped 1 base, with 11 bases sitting between them. The CDR3 has 15 amino acids. CDR3 in amino acids: CASSGVGYSNQPQHF. For the CDR3, the DNA is TGTGCCAGCAGTGGGGTTGGGTACAGCAATCAGCCCCAGCATTTT.

The V gene is TRBV12-3 or TRBV12-4, the J gene TRBJ1-1; D is unresolved. There are 13 residues in the CDR3. V lost 2 bases and J 0 bases, leaving 4 bases between the germline ends. The CDR3 bases are TGTGCCAGCAGTTTAAGCATGAACACTGAAGCTTTCTTT. This encodes CASSLSMNTEAFF.

The gene calls are TRBV5-1 and TRBJ1-1; D is uncertain. CDR3 size: 11 residues. In germline, CDR1 is SGHRS, CDR2 YFSETQ. Deletions cut 2 bases from V and 3 bases from J, with 2 bases between. The CDR3 sequence is CASSLHTEAFF. The CDR3 nucleotides read TGCGCCAGCAGCTTACACACTGAAGCTTTCTTT.

CDR3 nucleotide sequence: TGTGCCAGCAGCCTGACTAGCGGGGGAATAGATACGCAGTATTTT. It translates to CASSLTSGGIDTQYF. This rearrangement joins TRBV6-1 to TRBJ2-3; the match to TRBD2 covers 12 bases. This CDR3 spans 15 amino acids. V was pared by 6 bases and J by 5 bases, with 6 bases of the junction left unmatched. The V gene's germline CDR1 is MNHNS and CDR2 SASEGT.

DNA for the CDR3: TGTGCCAGCTCCCCAAGCTCCTACGAGCAGTACTTC. It encodes CASSPSSYEQYF. This rearrangement joins TRBV18 to TRBJ2-7; D gene ambiguous. The CDR3 totals 12 residues. Germline V gene data show CDR1 as KGHSH and CDR2 as LQKENI. With 6 bases removed from V and 0 bases from J, the gap between germline ends came to 6 bases.

This clone has just one count. The V call is TRBV20-1, the J call TRBJ2-1; D might be TRBD1 (6 bases). The CDR3 contains 14 residues. CDR1 DFQATT and CDR2 SNEGSKA come from the germline V gene (reference sequence). Trimming removed 3 bases from V and 0 bases from J, with 9 bases in between. CDR3 sequence: CSASRGSSYNEQFF. CDR3 in DNA: TGCAGTGCTAGTAGGGGGAGCTCCTACAATGAGCAGTTCTTC.

The chain combines TRBV27 with TRBJ2-3; D is unclear. This CDR3 region has 14 residues. Trimming cost V 8 bases and J 2 bases, with 14 bases left between them. Germline V gene lookup returns CDR1 MNHEY and CDR2 SMNVEV (reference sequence). In nucleotides, the CDR3 is TGTGCCAGCTTGCAACGCGGCAACACAGATACGCAGTATTTT. Amino acids: CASLQRGNTDTQYF.

In its sample, this clone was seen a few times. V gene TRBV5-1 combines with J gene TRBJ1-2; 7 bases agree with TRBD1. The length of the CDR3 is 13 residues. Germline V gene lookup returns CDR1 SGHRS and CDR2 YFSETQ. The V segment lost 3 bases and the J segment 4 bases; nucleotides outside the gene matches: 3. The CDR3 protein is CASSSTGIYGYTF. The CDR3 region has the DNA TGCGCCAGCAGCTCGACAGGGATCTATGGCTACACCTTC.

The chain joins TRBV4-1 to TRBJ2-3; TRBD2 aligns across 9 bases. Germline V CDR1 and CDR2: MGHRA, YSYEKL. This CDR3 spans 18 amino acids. Trimming cost V 0 bases and J 0 bases; bases outside gene matches: 7. The CDR3 bases are TGCGCCAGCAGCCAAGAAGTCCTACTAGCGGGCAGCACAGATACGCAGTATTTT. Encoded protein: CASSQEVLLAGSTDTQYF.

This clone was observed a handful of times. The J gene is TRBJ2-7, the V gene TRBV25-1, with 7 nucleotides matching TRBD2. The V gene's germline CDR1 is MGHDK and CDR2 SYGVNS. The CDR3 has 14 residues. The junction had 8 bases not matched to a gene; V was cut back by 7 bases and J by 2 bases. The CDR3 nucleotides are TGTGCCAGCACCCCTCGGGAGGAAACCTACGAGCAGTACTTC. Translating gives CASTPREETYEQYF.

The chain combines TRBV7-9 with TRBJ1-1, with D hard to call. V was trimmed by 7 bases and J by 0 bases, leaving 15 bases between them. This CDR3 contains 15 residues. Germline loops: CDR1 SEHNR, CDR2 FQNEAQ (reference sequence). DNA of the CDR3: TGTGCCAGCATCAATTCCAGATCTATGAACACTGAAGCTTTCTTT. Amino acid sequence: CASINSRSMNTEAFF.

This rearrangement joins TRBV4-1 to TRBJ2-1; 12 nucleotides align to TRBD2. CDR1 is MGHRA, CDR2 YSYEKL, per germline. The V segment lost 3 bases and the J segment 5 bases; nucleotides outside the gene matches: 14. The CDR3 totals 19 residues. The CDR3 region is CASSHIGLAGGRYNNEQFF. In DNA form, the CDR3 reads TGCGCCAGCAGCCATATCGGGCTAGCGGGGGGGCGTTACAACAATGAGCAGTTCTTC.

This clone was found a few times. The V call is TRBV20-1, the J call TRBJ2-3; no clear D. CDR3 length equals 15 residues. Germline CDR1 DFQATT, CDR2 SNEGSKA (reference sequence). The V end lost 3 bases, the J end lost 0 bases, and 13 bases lay between the germline ends. The CDR3 sequence: CSASSSVTSTDTQYF. The CDR3 nucleotides read TGCAGTGCTAGTTCCTCGGTCACTAGCACAGATACGCAGTATTTT.

This chain links TRBV11-3 with TRBJ2-1; weak D call: TRBD1 (6 bases). Germline V gene data show CDR1 as SGHNT and CDR2 as YENEEA. The V end was cut by 5 bases, the J end by 0 bases, with 14 bases between. The CDR3 is made up of 16 amino acids. DNA for the CDR3: TGTGCCAGCAGCGATCGGACAGATAGCTCCTACAATGAGCAGTTCTTC. Its protein is CASSDRTDSSYNEQFF.

The sample holds one count of this clone. V is TRBV3-1 (or the pseudogene TRBV3-2) and J is TRBJ1-2, with D unresolved. In germline, CDR1 is LGHDT, CDR2 YNNKEL (reference sequence). The CDR3 contains 14 residues. Trimming took 0 bases from V and 5 from J, leaving 10 bases between them. CDR3 sequence (DNA): TGTGCCAGCAGCCAAGAAGCGGCAGGTTATGGCTACACCTTC. This translates into CASSQEAAGYGYTF.

The rearrangement uses TRBV10-1 and TRBJ1-2, with a weak D call TRBD1 (5 bases). CDR3 length: 11 amino acids. CDR1 is WNHNN and CDR2 is SYGVQD in the germline V gene (reference sequence). V was trimmed by 4 bases and J by 9 bases, leaving 9 bases between them. CDR3 nucleotides: TGCGCCAGCAGTGCCCAGGGCCGCTACACCTTC. Protein sequence: CASSAQGRYTF.

This chain joins TRBV19 and TRBJ2-3; 13 nucleotides agree with TRBD2. The CDR3 covers 19 residues. Germline lookup yields CDR1 LNHDA and CDR2 SQIVND (reference sequence). V was clipped by 4 bases and J by 0 bases; unmatched bases: 10. The CDR3, as DNA: TGTGCCAGTAGTAGACTAGCGGGGGGAAGGATGGATAGCACAGATACGCAGTATTTT. This gives the protein CASSRLAGGRMDSTDTQYF.

The chain couples TRBV11-2 to TRBJ2-5, with 7 bases aligning to TRBD2. Trimming took 1 base from V and 3 from J; bases not matched to a gene: 11. Looked up from germline, CDR1 is SGHAT and CDR2 is FQNNGV. The CDR3 totals 17 residues. The CDR3 region is CASSLVYWASGEETQYF. In nucleotides, the CDR3 is TGTGCCAGCAGCTTAGTTTATTGGGCTAGCGGAGAAGAGACCCAGTACTTC.

The J gene is TRBJ1-3, the V gene TRBV5-4, with no clear D. The CDR3 runs 16 residues. V was cut by 1 base and J by 0 bases, with 11 bases left in between. CDR1 and CDR2 (germline): SGHNT, YYREEE (reference sequence). CDR3 sequence (DNA): TGTGCCAGCAGCTTGAATGGCGGTAGCTCTGGAAACACCATATATTTT. Translation: CASSLNGGSSGNTIYF.

This chain links TRBV7-6 with TRBJ1-2; the D gene is possibly TRBD1 (5 bases). Germline V lookup: CDR1 SGHVS, CDR2 FNYEAQ. Trimming removed 3 bases at V and 8 bases at J, with 13 bases between. CDR3 size: 13 residues. The CDR3 loop is CASSFPDSDGYTF. Written as DNA, the CDR3 is TGTGCCAGCAGCTTTCCCGACAGCGACGGCTACACCTTC.

The chain is built from TRBV6-5 and TRBJ2-7; D call uncertain. The V gene lost 4 bases and the J gene lost 0 bases, with 10 bases spanning the gap. Germline V gene data show CDR1 as MNHEY and CDR2 as SVGAGI. The CDR3 has 14 amino acids. CDR3 DNA sequence: TGTGCCAGCAGTTTCCAACCGAGCTCCTACGAGCAGTACTTC. It translates to CASSFQPSSYEQYF.

V usage is TRBV5-1 and J usage is TRBJ2-2; the D is unclear. The CDR3 contains 15 residues. Deletions cut 3 bases from V and 0 bases from J, with 9 bases between. Germline CDR1 and CDR2: SGHRS and YFSETQ. The CDR3 DNA reads as TGCGCCAGCAGCTCACAAGCGACGAACACCGGGGAGCTGTTTTTT. Translated: CASSSQATNTGELFF.

Concerning this clone itself: The conserved closing phenylalanine or tryptophan is absent in this CDR3, likely reflecting a read error. No DNA is shown, since the ends of the CDR3 on it are uncertain; the CDR3 is the one TCRdb lists. The CDR3 sequence: CASSLTHQDRVNL. The chain employs TRBV7-9 and TRBJ2-7; no check of the table's D call, TRBD1, against the DNA was made. The germline CDR1 and CDR2 sequences are SEHNR and FQNEAQ (reference sequence). The CDR3 spans 13 amino acids, including both terminal residues.

This chain joins TRBV4-2 and TRBJ2-6; 7 bases align to TRBD1. J was trimmed by 0 bases and V by 1 base; bases with no gene match: 6. The V gene's germline CDR1 is LGHNA and CDR2 YNFKEQ. The CDR3 is 18 amino acids. CDR3 sequence: CASSQGDSVSSGANVLTF. CDR3 DNA sequence: TGTGCCAGCAGCCAAGGGGACAGTGTAAGCTCTGGGGCCAACGTCCTGACTTTC.

This chain joins TRBV6-5 and TRBJ2-5; D is unclear. Germline CDR1 reads MNHEY; CDR2 reads SVGAGI. This CDR3 comprises 14 residues. Trimming pared 5 bases from V and 7 bases from J, leaving 17 bases between. The CDR3 sequence is CASSITRSLPTQYF. CDR3 DNA: TGTGCCAGCAGTATAACACGGTCCCTCCCGACCCAGTACTTC.

The genes are TRBV27 and TRBJ1-6; no clear D gene. V lost 5 bases and J lost 0, with 14 bases in between. Per germline, CDR1 MNHEY and CDR2 SMNVEV (reference sequence). This CDR3 has 17 amino acids. The CDR3 here is CASSLGLSSSYNSPLHF. The DNA for the CDR3 is TGTGCCAGCAGTCTTGGACTTTCGAGCTCCTATAATTCACCCCTCCACTTT.

This clone was seen only once. This chain joins TRBV19 and TRBJ2-1; D might be TRBD1 or TRBD2, each matching 7 bases. The germline gives CDR1 LNHDA, CDR2 SQIVND (reference sequence). The ends were cut back, 7 bases at V and 8 bases at J, with 24 bases in the middle. The CDR3 is made up of 16 amino acids. Here the CDR3 DNA reads TGTGCCAGTACCACAACCTCAGGGGGGAGGGCCTATGAGCAGTTCTTC. Protein: CASTTTSGGRAYEQFF.